This T cell receptor beta chain was recovered during a study of blood T cell repertoires in COVID-19. Study in general: The samples span acute and convalescent COVID-19 from the United States, Italy and Spain. Sources were T cells, B-cell-depleted T cells, or PBMCs; the material itself was cDNA or gDNA.

This clone appeared a few times. The authors' processing: Estimated nucleated cell counts came from reference gene primer amplification. Method: immunoSEQ multiplex PCR; TCRdb's copy keeps in-frame clones and lacks some. V, J and clone size derive from that table, while D and trimming were established from the DNA sequence. This sample has roughly 230,000 clones, with roughly 85% found just once. CDR3 length equals 14 residues. V shed 3 bases and J 7 bases; nucleotides not matched to a gene: 3. From germline, CDR1 is MNHEY and CDR2 SMNVEV (reference sequence). V gene TRBV27 combines with J gene TRBJ1-2; 12 bases agree with TRBD1. The sample consisted of peripheral blood. The receptor's source is a woman older than 75 with acute or convalescent COVID-19. The DNA for the CDR3 is TGTGCCAGCAGTTTCCGGGACAGGGGGCCTGGCTACACCTTC. Translated: CASSFRDRGPGYTF.